The rows below give T cell receptor beta chains drawn from one sample of a study of blood T cell repertoires in COVID-19. The method was immunoSEQ multiplex PCR; TCRdb's version includes in-frame clones alone and lacks a portion of them. The sample shows 150,000 to 200,000 clones, around 91% of them seen only once. The sequenced sample was PBMCs or T cells enriched from blood (not recorded which). All receptors derive from a woman under 30 who had recovered from COVID-19. Each CDR3 is given with its conserved first and last residue. Each record gives: CDR3 protein, CDR3 DNA, clone size, V gene, D gene, J gene, CDR3 length. D genes are given only for firm matches. Clone size appears in some rows only: once, few, many, or a class for an expanded clone.

cdr3_aa: CASSDRVNSPLHF
cdr3_nt: TGTGCCAGCAGTGACAGGGTGAATTCACCCCTCCACTTT
clone_size: -
v_call: TRBV2
d_call: -
j_call: TRBJ1-6
cdr3_length: 13

cdr3_aa: CASSSHASGGGTDTQYF
cdr3_nt: TGTGCCAGCAGTTCCCATGCTAGCGGGGGGGGAACAGATACGCAGTATTTT
clone_size: -
v_call: TRBV28
d_call: TRBD2
j_call: TRBJ2-3
cdr3_length: 17

cdr3_aa: CASSPGGLGDTQYF
cdr3_nt: TGCGCCAGCAGCCCCGGCGGGCTGGGAGATACGCAGTATTTT
clone_size: -
v_call: TRBV4-3
d_call: -
j_call: TRBJ2-3
cdr3_length: 14

cdr3_aa: CASSLGQFTGEQFF
cdr3_nt: TGTGCCAGCAGCCTAGGACAGTTTACGGGTGAGCAGTTCTTC
clone_size: -
v_call: TRBV5-6
d_call: -
j_call: TRBJ2-1
cdr3_length: 14

cdr3_aa: CAWSVPRTGLMNEQFF
cdr3_nt: TGTGCCTGGAGTGTACCCCGGACAGGGTTGATGAATGAGCAGTTCTTC
clone_size: once
v_call: TRBV30
d_call: TRBD1
j_call: TRBJ2-1
cdr3_length: 16

cdr3_aa: CASSPRWDWVSTEAFF
cdr3_nt: TGTGCCAGCTCACCAAGATGGGACTGGGTGAGCACTGAAGCTTTCTTT
clone_size: -
v_call: TRBV18
d_call: -
j_call: TRBJ1-1
cdr3_length: 16

cdr3_aa: CASSLVGGGEQFF
cdr3_nt: TGTGCCAGCAGTTTAGTAGGGGGGGGTGAGCAGTTCTTC
clone_size: -
v_call: TRBV27
d_call: -
j_call: TRBJ2-1
cdr3_length: 13

cdr3_aa: CASSQAAGVKTGELFF
cdr3_nt: TGTGCCAGCAGCCAAGCAGCGGGAGTGAAGACCGGGGAGCTGTTTTTT
clone_size: -
v_call: TRBV7-9
d_call: TRBD2
j_call: TRBJ2-2
cdr3_length: 16

cdr3_aa: CASSQGPLRSSGRAITEQFF
cdr3_nt: TGCGCCAGCAGCCAAGGGCCCCTTAGGAGTAGCGGGAGGGCCATCACTGAGCAGTTCTTC
clone_size: -
v_call: TRBV4-1
d_call: TRBD2
j_call: TRBJ2-1
cdr3_length: 20

cdr3_aa: CASSASGRRFGTQYF
cdr3_nt: TGTGCCAGCAGCGCTAGCGGGAGGAGATTCGGGACCCAGTACTTC
clone_size: -
v_call: TRBV7-9
d_call: TRBD2
j_call: TRBJ2-5
cdr3_length: 15

cdr3_aa: CASSLDRSTDTQYF
cdr3_nt: TGTGCCAGCAGCCTAGACAGAAGCACAGATACGCAGTATTTT
clone_size: -
v_call: TRBV9
d_call: -
j_call: TRBJ2-3
cdr3_length: 14

cdr3_aa: CASSQGTSVAAPGTDTQYF
cdr3_nt: TGTGCCAGCAGCCAAGGTACTAGCGTAGCGGCCCCTGGCACAGATACGCAGTATTTT
clone_size: -
v_call: TRBV3-1/TRBV3-2
d_call: TRBD2
j_call: TRBJ2-3
cdr3_length: 19

cdr3_aa: CASSLALIAGGSYEQFF
cdr3_nt: TGCGCCAGCAGCTTGGCCCTCATTGCAGGGGGCTCGTATGAGCAGTTCTTC
clone_size: -
v_call: TRBV5-1
d_call: TRBD1
j_call: TRBJ2-1
cdr3_length: 17

cdr3_aa: CASSLLTGQPEPTDTQYF
cdr3_nt: TGTGCCAGCAGTTTGCTCACGGGACAGCCCGAGCCCACAGATACGCAGTATTTT
clone_size: -
v_call: TRBV28
d_call: TRBD1
j_call: TRBJ2-3
cdr3_length: 18

cdr3_aa: CASSLYIPSGKGIGELFF
cdr3_nt: TGTGCCAGCAGTTTATATATCCCTAGCGGGAAGGGAATAGGGGAGCTGTTTTTT
clone_size: -
v_call: TRBV28
d_call: TRBD2
j_call: TRBJ2-2
cdr3_length: 18

cdr3_aa: CASSPGGAGYTF
cdr3_nt: TGTGCCAGCAGCCCGGGGGGTGCCGGCTACACCTTC
clone_size: -
v_call: TRBV6-5
d_call: -
j_call: TRBJ1-2
cdr3_length: 12

cdr3_aa: CAWRRGIDEQYF
cdr3_nt: TGTGCCTGGAGACGGGGGATCGACGAGCAGTACTTC
clone_size: -
v_call: TRBV30
d_call: -
j_call: TRBJ2-7
cdr3_length: 12

cdr3_aa: CASIPVRGQKTQYF
cdr3_nt: TGTGCCAGCATCCCCGTCAGGGGGCAAAAGACCCAGTACTTC
clone_size: -
v_call: TRBV2
d_call: TRBD1
j_call: TRBJ2-5
cdr3_length: 14

cdr3_aa: CASSFTGGTDNEQFF
cdr3_nt: TGTGCCAGCAGCTTCACAGGGGGTACGGACAATGAGCAGTTCTTC
clone_size: -
v_call: TRBV11-2
d_call: TRBD1
j_call: TRBJ2-1
cdr3_length: 15

cdr3_aa: CSGGPGVEAFF
cdr3_nt: TGCAGCGGCGGTCCAGGGGTTGAAGCTTTCTTT
clone_size: -
v_call: TRBV29-1
d_call: -
j_call: TRBJ1-1
cdr3_length: 11

cdr3_aa: CASRLGTGAYEQYF
cdr3_nt: TGCGCCAGTAGGCTTGGGACAGGGGCCTACGAGCAGTACTTC
clone_size: -
v_call: TRBV5-1
d_call: TRBD1
j_call: TRBJ2-7
cdr3_length: 14

cdr3_aa: CASSPGTSGTDTQYF
cdr3_nt: TGTGCCAGCAGCCCAGGGACTAGCGGAACAGATACGCAGTATTTT
clone_size: -
v_call: TRBV7-9
d_call: TRBD2
j_call: TRBJ2-3
cdr3_length: 15

cdr3_aa: CASSQALSGTVPYEQYF
cdr3_nt: TGCGCCAGCAGCCAAGCCCTTTCCGGGACAGTGCCGTACGAGCAGTACTTC
clone_size: few
v_call: TRBV4-1
d_call: TRBD1
j_call: TRBJ2-7
cdr3_length: 17

cdr3_aa: CASRGLAGDLYEQYF
cdr3_nt: TGTGCCAGCAGAGGACTAGCGGGAGACCTTTACGAGCAGTACTTC
clone_size: -
v_call: TRBV7-9
d_call: TRBD2
j_call: TRBJ2-7
cdr3_length: 15

cdr3_aa: CASSGIGGESGQYF
cdr3_nt: TGTGCCAGCAGCGGAATAGGGGGGGAAAGCGGGCAGTATTTT
clone_size: -
v_call: TRBV6-5
d_call: -
j_call: TRBJ2-3
cdr3_length: 14

cdr3_aa: CASSSGTRINNEQFF
cdr3_nt: TGCGCCAGCAGCTCCGGGACACGTATAAACAATGAGCAGTTCTTC
clone_size: -
v_call: TRBV5-1
d_call: -
j_call: TRBJ2-1
cdr3_length: 15

cdr3_aa: CASSGLAGGITSYNEQFF
cdr3_nt: TGTGCCAGCAGTGGACTAGCGGGAGGGATAACATCCTACAATGAGCAGTTCTTC
clone_size: -
v_call: TRBV2
d_call: TRBD2
j_call: TRBJ2-1
cdr3_length: 18

cdr3_aa: CASSFSPSGIGTSGRVNEQFF
cdr3_nt: TGTGCCAGCAGTTTTTCCCCATCAGGAATCGGGACTAGCGGGAGGGTCAATGAGCAGTTCTTC
clone_size: -
v_call: TRBV28
d_call: TRBD2
j_call: TRBJ2-1
cdr3_length: 21

cdr3_aa: CASSEDGGSSYEQYF
cdr3_nt: TGTGCCAGCAGCGAAGATGGGGGGAGCTCCTACGAGCAGTACTTC
clone_size: -
v_call: TRBV2
d_call: -
j_call: TRBJ2-7
cdr3_length: 15

cdr3_aa: CASRPTLALEQYF
cdr3_nt: TGTGCCAGCAGGCCTACTCTAGCGCTCGAGCAGTACTTC
clone_size: -
v_call: TRBV6-2/TRBV6-3
d_call: -
j_call: TRBJ2-7
cdr3_length: 13

cdr3_aa: CASSLGRGEQYF
cdr3_nt: TGTGCCAGCAGCTTAGGCAGGGGAGAGCAGTACTTC
clone_size: -
v_call: TRBV7-9
d_call: -
j_call: TRBJ2-7
cdr3_length: 12

cdr3_aa: CASSLGANYGYTF
cdr3_nt: TGTGCCAGCAGCTTAGGGGCAAACTATGGCTACACCTTC
clone_size: -
v_call: TRBV27
d_call: -
j_call: TRBJ1-2
cdr3_length: 13

cdr3_aa: CASSWTSGRASEQFF
cdr3_nt: TGTGCCAGCAGTTGGACTAGCGGGAGGGCTTCGGAGCAGTTCTTC
clone_size: -
v_call: TRBV9
d_call: TRBD2
j_call: TRBJ2-1
cdr3_length: 15